The subject of this entry is one T cell receptor beta chain. The target antigen is unknown. The CDR3 totals 13 residues. Germline V gene data show CDR1 as GTSNPN and CDR2 as SVGIG (reference sequence). Trimming pared 3 bases from V and 4 bases from J, leaving 12 bases between. Generated by immunoSEQ multiplex PCR, the TCRdb table keeps only in-frame clones and is missing some. The table has about 97,000 clones, around nine tenths seen once. This entry comes from a study of T cell responses to AZD1222 COVID-19 vaccine. Looking at the study overall: Timing groups of about 4 and about 12 weeks for second doses were pooled. Findings and limits, study-wide: The sample set comprised mostly white British donors with more females, and clonal diversity was possibly underestimated. No day 14 peak samples; only post-peak repertoires were characterized.

This chain connects TRBV30 to TRBJ1-2; D gene uncertain. Sequenced here: peripheral blood, sampled on day 0 of AZD1222 vaccination. This sequence was found in an adult in good health. The CDR3 region has the DNA TGTGCCTGGAGCGCCGCAAGCGGCTATGGCTACACCTTC. Translation gives CAWSAASGYGYTF.